This T cell receptor (beta chain) was retrieved from a study of spatial heterogeneity in lung cancer. Study-wide context: The cohort: about 79 early-stage, untreated non-small cell lung cancer patients. The follow-up PBMC samples were sequenced whenever they were available. The median time to follow-up was 2 to 3 years after resection. Detected beta-chain sequences consistently exceeded alpha-chain sequences.

Trimming cost V 5 bases and J 6 bases, with 23 bases left between them. Germline loops: CDR1 MDHEN, CDR2 SYDVKM. This CDR3 is built from 16 residues. Turning to this clonotype: Its antigen remains unknown.

Time point given: blood at routine non-recurrence follow-up after resection. Whole RNA from tumor, nontumor lung or frozen PBMC was sequenced unsorted. MiXCR was run by TCRdb on the 5' RACE reads, yielding one entry per CDR3 protein. Counted here are roughly 120,000 distinct CDR3 sequences, 10% to 15% occurring once; the ten biggest clones make up approximately 15%. Findings and limits, study-wide: Blood showed ubiquitous tumor TCRs more often at resection than at routine follow-up.

This sequence joins TRBV28 and TRBJ2-7; tentatively, D is TRBD1 (6 bases). This specimen was PBMCs, taken at follow-up. This TCR came from a male donor with early-stage non-small cell lung cancer. This CDR3 is CASSGTGTNPLGEQYF. The CDR3 DNA follows: TGTGCCAGCAGTGGTACCGGGACAAACCCCCTCGGCGAGCAGTACTTC.